The 18 T cell receptor beta chains in this list originate from one sample, sequenced in a study of spatial heterogeneity in lung cancer. Antigens of these TCRs are unknown. Time point here: sample taken at primary tumor resection. Study-wide findings and caveats: It was found that expanded intratumoral alpha and beta TCR counts tracked tumor mutation counts.

TCRdb passed the 5' RACE reads through MiXCR, listing each CDR3 protein once. Counted here are just over 9,500 distinct CDR3 sequences, 8.5% to 9% occurring once; the ten biggest clones make up 13%. Source: lung tumor tissue, taken at surgery. Receptors were obtained from a female donor with early-stage non-small cell lung cancer.

The genes are TRBV4-1 and TRBJ1-1; no firm D call. There are 16 residues in the CDR3. Germline V gene lookup returns CDR1 MGHRA and CDR2 YSYEKL. The germline V and J ends were trimmed by 1 base and 5 bases, with 17 bases remaining between them. The CDR3 region is CASSQVVNTAGTEAFF. DNA for the CDR3: TGCGCCAGCAGCCAAGTGGTCAATACGGCGGGGACTGAAGCTTTCTTT.

Within the sample, this clonotype is large (0.1 to 1%). V and J are TRBV28 and TRBJ1-4; TRBD1 matches at 7 bases. V was pared by 7 bases and J by 5 bases, with 7 bases of the junction left unmatched. The CDR3 spans 14 residues. Germline CDR1 and CDR2: MDHEN and SYDVKM. In DNA form, the CDR3 reads TGTGCCAGCAACCGACAGGGAACCAATGAAAAACTGTTTTTT. It yields the protein CASNRQGTNEKLFF.

In its sample, this clonotype ranks as medium-sized (0.01 to 0.1%). The chain recombines TRBV23-1 with TRBJ1-5; D not resolved. TRBV23-1 is an ORF, and what it does is uncertain. The CDR3 is 13 amino acids. The germline V and J ends were trimmed by 6 bases and 4 bases, with 10 bases remaining between them. The CDR3 DNA reads as TGCGCCAGCAGCAACGGCGGGAATCAGCCCCAGCATTTT. Protein: CASSNGGNQPQHF.

This clonotype was seen only a few times. The rearrangement links TRBV6-2 or TRBV6-3 to TRBJ1-6, with D uncertain. Germline CDR1 is MNHEY and CDR2 is SVGEGT. V was trimmed by 0 bases and J by 4 bases, leaving 4 bases between them. The CDR3 is made up of 14 amino acids. In nucleotides, the CDR3 is TGTGCCAGCAGTTACTCGAATTATAATTCACCCCTCCACTTT. This gives the protein CASSYSNYNSPLHF.

In its sample, this clonotype was seen many times. The chain carries TRBV6-5 and TRBJ1-5; 7 bases map to TRBD1. CDR3 length: 14 amino acids. Germline values: CDR1 MNHEY, CDR2 SVGAGI. V dropped 0 bases and J dropped 5; count of bases not matched to a gene: 1. In DNA, the CDR3 is TGTGCCAGCAGTTACTCCAGGGGGGATCAGCCCCAGCATTTT. Protein sequence: CASSYSRGDQPQHF.

Many counts were recorded for this clonotype. This chain joins TRBV20-1 and TRBJ2-4; D is uncertain. The V gene lost 7 bases and the J gene lost 0 bases, with 16 bases spanning the gap. Per germline, CDR1 DFQATT and CDR2 SNEGSKA (reference sequence). The CDR3 loop spans 15 amino acids. The CDR3 nucleotides are TGCAGTGTAGGGCAAGGGTCCCGAGCCAAAAACATTCAGTACTTC. As protein: CSVGQGSRAKNIQYF.

CDR3 nucleotide sequence: TGTGCCAGCAGCTTAGAGGGGCAGGTCTTCTACGAGCAGTACTTC. This encodes CASSLEGQVFYEQYF. The chain couples TRBV7-9 to TRBJ2-7, with D perhaps TRBD1 (5 bases). Germline V CDR1 and CDR2: SEHNR, FQNEAQ (reference sequence). Deletions cut 1 base from V and 3 bases from J, with 13 bases between. The CDR3 is 15 residues long.

This clonotype was observed many times. J is TRBJ2-7 and V is TRBV25-1; the D gene is possibly TRBD2 (5 bases). Trimming took 5 bases from V and 6 from J, leaving 8 bases between them. The CDR3 runs to 11 residues. Germline V gene data show CDR1 as MGHDK and CDR2 as SYGVNS. The CDR3 region is CASSTRTEQYF. CDR3 DNA sequence: TGTGCCAGCAGTACTAGAACCGAGCAGTACTTC.

In its sample, this clonotype is medium-sized. The chain carries TRBV18 and TRBJ1-2; D unresolved. CDR1 is KGHSH, CDR2 LQKENI, per germline. V shed 4 bases and J shed 2 bases, with 11 bases lying between them. The CDR3 sequence is 14 residues long. The CDR3 nucleotides are TGTGCCAGCTCACGAGATAACGGAAACTATGGCTACACCTTC. It specifies CASSRDNGNYGYTF.

This clonotype was observed many times. The chain combines TRBV5-4 with TRBJ2-2; no firm D call. The CDR3 is 12 residues long. Trimming removed 3 bases from V and 3 bases from J, with 3 bases in between. CDR1 and CDR2 from the germline V gene are SGHNT and YYREEE (reference sequence). The CDR3 DNA sequence: TGTGCCAGCAGCTCGTACACCGGGGAGCTGTTTTTT. Translating it yields CASSSYTGELFF.

V gene TRBV7-2 combines with J gene TRBJ2-7; 7 nucleotides match TRBD1. With V trimmed by 6 bases and J by 6 bases, 8 bases remained unmatched. The CDR3 covers 13 residues. CDR1 is SGHTA and CDR2 is FQGNSA in the germline V gene. Written as DNA, the CDR3 is TGTGCCAGCAGTCCGGAGACAGGGAGCGAGCAGTACTTC. Translating gives CASSPETGSEQYF.

This clonotype showed up many times. The chain employs TRBV28 and TRBJ2-2; 9 bases match TRBD1. Per the germline V gene, CDR1 is MDHEN and CDR2 is SYDVKM. J gave up 5 bases and V 5 bases, and 6 bases lay outside the gene matches. This CDR3 is built from 15 residues. CDR3 sequence: CASSTRQGVTGELFF. The DNA of the CDR3 is TGTGCCAGCAGTACCCGACAGGGGGTTACCGGGGAGCTGTTTTTT. Filled out from reference TRBV28 and TRBJ2-2, the complete variable domain reads DVKVTQSSRYLVKRTGEKVFLECVQDMDHENMFWYRQDPGLGLRLIYFSYDVKMKEKGDIPEGYSVSREKKERFSLILESASTNQTSMYLCASSTRQGVTGELFFGEGSRLTVL.

This clonotype showed up just a few times. The chain uses TRBV20-1 and TRBJ2-1; 7 bases align to TRBD1. Trimming cost V 3 bases and J 7 bases; bases outside gene matches: 15. Germline V CDR1 and CDR2: DFQATT, SNEGSKA (reference sequence). The CDR3 spans 16 residues. CDR3 residues: CSARVDVWTGGNEQFF. Here the CDR3 DNA reads TGCAGTGCTAGGGTCGACGTTTGGACAGGAGGAAATGAGCAGTTCTTC.

In DNA form, the CDR3 reads TGCAGTGCTAGATCAACCTTGACTAGCGGGGGGGCCGAGGAGACCCAGTACTTC. Protein: CSARSTLTSGGAEETQYF. The chain carries TRBV20-1 and TRBJ2-5; 14 nucleotides align to TRBD2. Germline CDR1 reads DFQATT; CDR2 reads SNEGSKA (reference sequence). CDR3 size: 18 residues. The V segment lost 2 bases and the J segment 5 bases; nucleotides outside the gene matches: 13.

The rearrangement uses TRBV5-1 and TRBJ2-7; D might be TRBD1 (5 bases). This CDR3 contains 14 residues. Germline V lookup: CDR1 SGHRS, CDR2 YFSETQ. Trimming took off 2 bases at V and 4 bases at J, with 13 bases between the two ends. CDR3 region: CASSFGHGEYEQYF. In nucleotides, the CDR3 is TGCGCCAGCAGCTTCGGACACGGAGAGTACGAGCAGTACTTC.

The sample holds a few counts of this clonotype. The chain recombines TRBV7-2 with TRBJ2-7; maybe TRBD2 (5 bases). CDR3 length: 13 residues. V lost 5 bases and J 7 bases, leaving 15 bases between the germline ends. The germline V gene encodes CDR1 SGHTA and CDR2 FQGNSA. Here the CDR3 DNA reads TGTGCCAGCAGCGAACTAGGGCGCGGGGAGCAGTACTTC. Residues: CASSELGRGEQYF.

This clonotype counts as medium-sized. The gene calls are TRBV2 and TRBJ1-4; D gene uncertain. The CDR3 has 14 residues. V lost 5 bases to trimming and J lost 0 bases, with 7 bases between them. CDR1 is SNHLY and CDR2 is FYNNEI in the germline V gene. CDR3 amino acids: CASSQRATNEKLFF. Here the CDR3 DNA reads TGTGCCAGCAGTCAGCGTGCAACTAATGAAAAACTGTTTTTT.

This clonotype was seen more than once but under ten times. The rearrangement links TRBV15 to TRBJ1-2; 7 nucleotides match TRBD1. The CDR3 extends over 15 amino acids. V shed 1 base and J 0 bases; nucleotides not matched to a gene: 2. From germline, CDR1 is LNHNV and CDR2 YYDKDF (reference sequence). CDR3 protein: CATSRGGTANYGYTF. In nucleotides, the CDR3 is TGTGCCACCAGCAGAGGCGGGACAGCTAACTATGGCTACACCTTC.